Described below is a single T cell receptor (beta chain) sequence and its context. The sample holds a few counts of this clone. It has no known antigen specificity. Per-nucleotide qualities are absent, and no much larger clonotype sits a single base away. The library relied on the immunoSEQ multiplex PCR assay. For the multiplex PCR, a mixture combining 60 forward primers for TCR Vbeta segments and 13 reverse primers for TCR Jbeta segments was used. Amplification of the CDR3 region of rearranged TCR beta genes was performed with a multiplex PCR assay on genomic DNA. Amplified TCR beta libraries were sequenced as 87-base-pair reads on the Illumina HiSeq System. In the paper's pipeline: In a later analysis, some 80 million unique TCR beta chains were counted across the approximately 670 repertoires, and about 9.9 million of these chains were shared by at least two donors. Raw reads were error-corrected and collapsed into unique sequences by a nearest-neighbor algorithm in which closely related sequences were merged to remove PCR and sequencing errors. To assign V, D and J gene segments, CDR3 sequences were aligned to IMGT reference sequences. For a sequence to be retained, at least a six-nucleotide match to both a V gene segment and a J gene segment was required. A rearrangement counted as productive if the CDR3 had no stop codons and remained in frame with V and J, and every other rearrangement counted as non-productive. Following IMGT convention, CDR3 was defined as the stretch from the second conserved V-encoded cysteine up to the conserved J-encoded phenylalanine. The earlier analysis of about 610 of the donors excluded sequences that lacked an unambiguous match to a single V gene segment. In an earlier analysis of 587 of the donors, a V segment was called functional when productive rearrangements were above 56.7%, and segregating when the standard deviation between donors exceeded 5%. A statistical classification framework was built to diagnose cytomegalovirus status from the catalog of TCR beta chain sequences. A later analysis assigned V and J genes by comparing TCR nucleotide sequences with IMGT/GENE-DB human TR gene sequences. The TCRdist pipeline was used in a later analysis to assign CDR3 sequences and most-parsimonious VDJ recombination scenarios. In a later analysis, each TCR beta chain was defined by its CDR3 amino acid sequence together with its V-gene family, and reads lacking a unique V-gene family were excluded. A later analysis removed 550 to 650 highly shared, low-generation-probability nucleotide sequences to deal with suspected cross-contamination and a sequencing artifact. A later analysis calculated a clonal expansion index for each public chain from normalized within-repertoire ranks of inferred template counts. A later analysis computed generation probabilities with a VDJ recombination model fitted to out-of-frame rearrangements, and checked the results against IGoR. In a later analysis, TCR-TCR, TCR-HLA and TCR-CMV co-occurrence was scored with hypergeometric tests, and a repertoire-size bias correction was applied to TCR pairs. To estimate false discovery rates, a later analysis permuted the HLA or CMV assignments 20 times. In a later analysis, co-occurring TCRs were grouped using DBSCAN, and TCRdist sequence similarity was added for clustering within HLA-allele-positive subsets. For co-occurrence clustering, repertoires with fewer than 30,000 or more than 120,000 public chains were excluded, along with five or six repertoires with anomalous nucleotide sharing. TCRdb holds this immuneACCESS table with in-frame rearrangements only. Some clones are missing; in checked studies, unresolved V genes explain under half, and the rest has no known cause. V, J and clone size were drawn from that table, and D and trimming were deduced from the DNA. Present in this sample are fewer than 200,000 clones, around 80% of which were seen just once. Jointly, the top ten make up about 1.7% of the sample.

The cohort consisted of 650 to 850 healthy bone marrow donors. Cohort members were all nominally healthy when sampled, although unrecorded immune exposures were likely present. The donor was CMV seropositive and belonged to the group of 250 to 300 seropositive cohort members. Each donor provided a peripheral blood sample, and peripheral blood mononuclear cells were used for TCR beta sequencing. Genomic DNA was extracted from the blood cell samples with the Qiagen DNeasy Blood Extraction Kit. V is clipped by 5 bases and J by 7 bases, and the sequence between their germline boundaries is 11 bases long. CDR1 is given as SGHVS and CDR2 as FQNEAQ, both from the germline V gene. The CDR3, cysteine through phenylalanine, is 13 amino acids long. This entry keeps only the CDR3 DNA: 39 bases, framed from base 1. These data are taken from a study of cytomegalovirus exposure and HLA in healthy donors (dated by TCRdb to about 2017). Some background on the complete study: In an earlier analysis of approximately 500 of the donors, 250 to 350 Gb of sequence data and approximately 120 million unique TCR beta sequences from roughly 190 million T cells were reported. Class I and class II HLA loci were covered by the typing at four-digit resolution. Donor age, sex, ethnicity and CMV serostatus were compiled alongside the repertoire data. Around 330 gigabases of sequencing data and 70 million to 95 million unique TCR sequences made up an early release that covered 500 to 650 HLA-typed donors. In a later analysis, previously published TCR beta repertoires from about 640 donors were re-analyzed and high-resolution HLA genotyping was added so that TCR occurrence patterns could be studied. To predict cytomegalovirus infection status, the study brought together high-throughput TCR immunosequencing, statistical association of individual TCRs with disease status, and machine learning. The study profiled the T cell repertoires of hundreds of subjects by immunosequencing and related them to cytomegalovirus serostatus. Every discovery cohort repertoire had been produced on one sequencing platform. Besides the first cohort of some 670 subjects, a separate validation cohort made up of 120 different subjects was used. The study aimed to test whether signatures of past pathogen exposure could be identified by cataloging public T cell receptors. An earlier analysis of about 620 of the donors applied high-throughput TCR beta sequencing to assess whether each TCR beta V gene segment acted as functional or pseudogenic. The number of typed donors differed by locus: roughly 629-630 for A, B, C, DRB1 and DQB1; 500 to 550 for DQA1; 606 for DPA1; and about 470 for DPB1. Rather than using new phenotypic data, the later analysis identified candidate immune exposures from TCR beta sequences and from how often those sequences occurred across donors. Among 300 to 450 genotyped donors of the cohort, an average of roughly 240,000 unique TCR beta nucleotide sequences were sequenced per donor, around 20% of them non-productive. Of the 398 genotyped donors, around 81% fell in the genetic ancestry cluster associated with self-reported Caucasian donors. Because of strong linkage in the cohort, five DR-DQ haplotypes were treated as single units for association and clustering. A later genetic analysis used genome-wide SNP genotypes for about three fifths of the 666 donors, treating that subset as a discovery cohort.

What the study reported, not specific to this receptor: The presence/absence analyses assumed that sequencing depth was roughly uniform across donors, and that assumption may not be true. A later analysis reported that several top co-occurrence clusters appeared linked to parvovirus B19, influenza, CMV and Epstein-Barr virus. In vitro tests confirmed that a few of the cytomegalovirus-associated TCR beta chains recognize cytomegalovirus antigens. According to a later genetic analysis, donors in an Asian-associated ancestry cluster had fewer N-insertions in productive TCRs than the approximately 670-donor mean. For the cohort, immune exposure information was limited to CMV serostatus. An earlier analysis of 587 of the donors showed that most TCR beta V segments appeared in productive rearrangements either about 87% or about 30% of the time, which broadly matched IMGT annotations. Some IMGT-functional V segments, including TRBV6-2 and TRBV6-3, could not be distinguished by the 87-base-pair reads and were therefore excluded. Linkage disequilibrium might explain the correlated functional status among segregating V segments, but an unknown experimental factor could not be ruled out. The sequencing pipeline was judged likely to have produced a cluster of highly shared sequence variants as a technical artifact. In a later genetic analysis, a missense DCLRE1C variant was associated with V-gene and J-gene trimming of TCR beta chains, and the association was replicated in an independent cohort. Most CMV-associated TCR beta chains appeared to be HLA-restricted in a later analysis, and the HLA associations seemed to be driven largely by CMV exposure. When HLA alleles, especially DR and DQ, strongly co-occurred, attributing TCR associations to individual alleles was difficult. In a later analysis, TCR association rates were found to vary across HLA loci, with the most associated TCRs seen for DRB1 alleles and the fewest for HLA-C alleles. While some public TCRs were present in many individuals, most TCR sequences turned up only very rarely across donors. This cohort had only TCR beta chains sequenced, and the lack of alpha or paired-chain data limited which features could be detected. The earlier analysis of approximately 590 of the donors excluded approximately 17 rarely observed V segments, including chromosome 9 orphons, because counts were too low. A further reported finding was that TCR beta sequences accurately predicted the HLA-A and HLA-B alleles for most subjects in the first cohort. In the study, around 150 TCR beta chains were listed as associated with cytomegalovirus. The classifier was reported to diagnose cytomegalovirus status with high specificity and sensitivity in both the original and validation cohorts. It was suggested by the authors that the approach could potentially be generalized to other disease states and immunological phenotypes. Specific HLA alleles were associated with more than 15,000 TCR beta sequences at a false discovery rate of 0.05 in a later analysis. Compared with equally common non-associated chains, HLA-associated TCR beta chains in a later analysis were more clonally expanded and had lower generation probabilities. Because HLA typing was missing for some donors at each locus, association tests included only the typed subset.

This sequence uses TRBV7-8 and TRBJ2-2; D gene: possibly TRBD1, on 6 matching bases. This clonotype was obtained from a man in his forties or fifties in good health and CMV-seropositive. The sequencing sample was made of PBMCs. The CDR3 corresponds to CASSQTGYGELFF. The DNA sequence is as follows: TGTGCCAGCAGCCAAACAGGGTACGGGGAGCTGTTTTTT.